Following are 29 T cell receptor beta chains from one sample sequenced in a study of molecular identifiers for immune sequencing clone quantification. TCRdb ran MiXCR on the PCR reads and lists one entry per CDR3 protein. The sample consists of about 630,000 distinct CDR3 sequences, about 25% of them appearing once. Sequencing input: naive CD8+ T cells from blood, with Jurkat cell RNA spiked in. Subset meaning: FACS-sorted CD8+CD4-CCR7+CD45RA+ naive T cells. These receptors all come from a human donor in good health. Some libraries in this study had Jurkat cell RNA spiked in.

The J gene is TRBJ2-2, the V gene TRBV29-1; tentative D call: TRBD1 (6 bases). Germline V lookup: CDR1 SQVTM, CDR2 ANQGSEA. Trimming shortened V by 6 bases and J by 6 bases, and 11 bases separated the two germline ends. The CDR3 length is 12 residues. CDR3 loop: CSVTSGAGELFF. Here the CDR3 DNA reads TGCAGCGTCACCTCAGGGGCCGGGGAGCTGTTTTTT.

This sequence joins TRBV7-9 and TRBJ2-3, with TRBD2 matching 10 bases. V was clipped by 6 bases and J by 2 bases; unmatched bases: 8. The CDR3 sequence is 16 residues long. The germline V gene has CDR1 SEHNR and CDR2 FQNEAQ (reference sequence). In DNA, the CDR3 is TGTGCCAGCAGGGTCGGAGCGGGGGGGAACACAGATACGCAGTATTTT. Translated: CASRVGAGGNTDTQYF.

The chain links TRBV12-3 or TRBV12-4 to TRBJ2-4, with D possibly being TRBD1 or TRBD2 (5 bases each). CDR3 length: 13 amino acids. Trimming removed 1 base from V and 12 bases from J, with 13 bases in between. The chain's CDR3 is CASSLEGPRNQYF. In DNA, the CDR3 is TGTGCCAGCAGTTTAGAGGGACCGCGAAATCAGTACTTC.

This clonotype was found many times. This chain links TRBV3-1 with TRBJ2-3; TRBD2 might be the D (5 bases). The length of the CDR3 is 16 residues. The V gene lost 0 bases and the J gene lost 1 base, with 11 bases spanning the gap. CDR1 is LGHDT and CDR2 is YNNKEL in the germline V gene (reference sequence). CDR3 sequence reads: CASSQDGLAGTDTQYF. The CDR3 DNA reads TGTGCCAGCAGCCAAGATGGGCTAGCCGGCACAGATACGCAGTATTTT.

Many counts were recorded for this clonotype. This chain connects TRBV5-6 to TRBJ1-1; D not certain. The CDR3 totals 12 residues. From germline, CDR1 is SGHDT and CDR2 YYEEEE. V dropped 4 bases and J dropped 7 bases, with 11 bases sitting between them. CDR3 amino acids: CASSSGAVEAFF. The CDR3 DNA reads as TGTGCCAGCAGCAGCGGAGCGGTTGAAGCTTTCTTT.

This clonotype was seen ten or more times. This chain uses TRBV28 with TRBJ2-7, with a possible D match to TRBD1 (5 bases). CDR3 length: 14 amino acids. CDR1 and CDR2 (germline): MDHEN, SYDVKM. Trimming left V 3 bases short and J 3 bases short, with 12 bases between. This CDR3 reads CASSFGRVLYEQYF. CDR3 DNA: TGTGCCAGCAGTTTCGGCAGGGTCCTCTACGAGCAGTACTTC.

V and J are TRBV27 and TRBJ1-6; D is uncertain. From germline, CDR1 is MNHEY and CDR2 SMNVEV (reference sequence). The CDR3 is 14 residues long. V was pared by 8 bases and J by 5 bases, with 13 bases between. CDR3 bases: TGTGCCAGCCGCGATTCGCCCCATAATTCACCCCTCCACTTT. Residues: CASRDSPHNSPLHF.

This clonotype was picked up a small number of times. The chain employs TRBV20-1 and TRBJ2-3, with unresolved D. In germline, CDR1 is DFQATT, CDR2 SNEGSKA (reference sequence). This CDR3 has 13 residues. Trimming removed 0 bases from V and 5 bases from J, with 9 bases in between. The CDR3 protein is CSARDFDKDTQYF. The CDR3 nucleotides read TGCAGTGCTAGAGATTTTGATAAAGATACGCAGTATTTT.

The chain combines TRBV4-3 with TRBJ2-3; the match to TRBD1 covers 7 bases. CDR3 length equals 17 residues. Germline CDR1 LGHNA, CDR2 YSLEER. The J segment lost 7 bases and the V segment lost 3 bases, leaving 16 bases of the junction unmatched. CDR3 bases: TGCGCCAGCAGCCAGTTCCCCCCCGGGACAGAGCCCAATACGCAGTATTTT. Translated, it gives CASSQFPPGTEPNTQYF.

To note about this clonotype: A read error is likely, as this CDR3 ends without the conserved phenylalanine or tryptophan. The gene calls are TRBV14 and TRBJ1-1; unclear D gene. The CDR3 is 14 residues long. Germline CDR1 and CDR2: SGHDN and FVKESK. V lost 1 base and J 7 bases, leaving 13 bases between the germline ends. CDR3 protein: CASSQADFIGEAFL. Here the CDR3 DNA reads TGTGCCAGCAGCCAAGCGGATTTCATTGGTGAAGCTTTCCTT.

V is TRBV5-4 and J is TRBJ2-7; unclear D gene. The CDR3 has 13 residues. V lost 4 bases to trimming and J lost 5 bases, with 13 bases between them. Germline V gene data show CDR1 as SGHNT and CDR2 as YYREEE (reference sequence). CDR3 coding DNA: TGTGCCAGCAGCCTTCCCAGTCAGGACGAGCAGTACTTC. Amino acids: CASSLPSQDEQYF.

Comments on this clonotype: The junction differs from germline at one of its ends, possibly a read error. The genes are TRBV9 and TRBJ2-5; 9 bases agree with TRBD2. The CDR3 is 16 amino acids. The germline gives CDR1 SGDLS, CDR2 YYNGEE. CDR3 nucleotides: TGTGCCCGCAGCGTAGTTGGCGGGGGGGAGCAAGAGACCCAGTACTTC. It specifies CARSVVGGGEQETQYF. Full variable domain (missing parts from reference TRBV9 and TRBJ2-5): DSGVTQTPKHLITATGQRVTLRCSPRSGDLSVYWYQQSLDQGLQFLIQYYNGEERAKGNILERFSAQQFPDLHSELNLSSLELGDSALYFCARSVVGGGEQETQYFGPGTRLLVL.

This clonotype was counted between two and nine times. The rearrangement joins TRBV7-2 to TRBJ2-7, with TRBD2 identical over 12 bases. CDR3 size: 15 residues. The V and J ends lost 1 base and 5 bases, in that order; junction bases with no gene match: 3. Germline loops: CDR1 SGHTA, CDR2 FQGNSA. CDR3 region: CASSLGLAGVDEQYF. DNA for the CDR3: TGTGCCAGCAGCTTAGGACTAGCGGGAGTGGACGAGCAGTACTTC.

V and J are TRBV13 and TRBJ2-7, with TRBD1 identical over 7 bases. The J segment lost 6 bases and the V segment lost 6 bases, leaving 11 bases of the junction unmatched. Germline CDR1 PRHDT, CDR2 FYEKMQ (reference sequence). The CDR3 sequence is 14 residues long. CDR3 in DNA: TGTGCCAGCAGAGGGCCGGGACAGACGGGCGAGCAGTACTTC. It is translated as CASRGPGQTGEQYF. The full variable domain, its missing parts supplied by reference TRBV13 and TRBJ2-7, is AAGVIQSPRHLIKEKRETATLKCYPIPRHDTVYWYQQGPGQDPQFLISFYEKMQSDKGSIPDRFSAQQFSDYHSELNMSSLELGDSALYFCASRGPGQTGEQYFGPGTRLTVT.

The CDR3 protein is CASTRGLAGATGELFF. As DNA, the CDR3 is TGTGCCAGCACTCGAGGACTAGCGGGAGCTACCGGGGAGCTGTTTTTT. V gene TRBV27 combines with J gene TRBJ2-2; TRBD2 matches at 13 bases. The length of the CDR3 is 16 residues. Germline V gives CDR1 MNHEY, CDR2 SMNVEV (reference sequence). The V segment lost 7 bases and the J segment 5 bases; nucleotides outside the gene matches: 7.

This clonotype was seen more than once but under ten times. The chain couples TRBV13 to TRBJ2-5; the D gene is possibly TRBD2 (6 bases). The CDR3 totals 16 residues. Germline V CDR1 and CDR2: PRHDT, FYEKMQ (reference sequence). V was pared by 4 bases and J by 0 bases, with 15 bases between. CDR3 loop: CASSSGGVGYQETQYF. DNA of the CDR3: TGTGCCAGCAGCTCCGGAGGGGTGGGGTACCAAGAGACCCAGTACTTC.

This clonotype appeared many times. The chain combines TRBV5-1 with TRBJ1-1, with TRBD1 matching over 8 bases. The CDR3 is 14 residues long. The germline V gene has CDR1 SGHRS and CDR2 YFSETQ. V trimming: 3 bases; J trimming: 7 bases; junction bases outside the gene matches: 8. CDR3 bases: TGCGCCAGCAGCTGGACAGGGAGGGAGGGTGAAGCTTTCTTT. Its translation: CASSWTGREGEAFF. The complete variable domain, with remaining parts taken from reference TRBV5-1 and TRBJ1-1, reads KAGVTQTPRYLIKTRGQQVTLSCSPISGHRSVSWYQQTPGQGLQFLFEYFSETQRNKGNFPGRFSGRQFSNSRSEMNVSTLELGDSALYLCASSWTGREGEAFFGQGTRLTVV.

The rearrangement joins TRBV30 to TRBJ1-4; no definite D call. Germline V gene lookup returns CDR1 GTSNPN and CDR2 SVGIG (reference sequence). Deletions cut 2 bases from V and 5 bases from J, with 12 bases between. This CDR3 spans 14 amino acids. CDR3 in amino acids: CAWSKPEQNEKLFF. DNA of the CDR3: TGTGCCTGGAGTAAACCCGAGCAAAATGAAAAACTGTTTTTT. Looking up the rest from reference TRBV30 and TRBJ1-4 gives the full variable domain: SQTIHQWPATLVQPVGSPLSLECTVEGTSNPNLYWYRQAAGRGLQLLFYSVGIGQISSEVPQNLSASRPQDRQFILSSKKLLLSDSGFYLCAWSKPEQNEKLFFGSGTQLSVL.

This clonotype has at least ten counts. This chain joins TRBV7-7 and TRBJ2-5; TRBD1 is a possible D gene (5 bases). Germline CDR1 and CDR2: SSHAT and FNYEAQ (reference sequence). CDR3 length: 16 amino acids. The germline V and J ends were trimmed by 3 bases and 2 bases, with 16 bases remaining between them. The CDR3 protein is CASSFGAAPSQETQYF. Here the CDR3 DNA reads TGTGCCAGCAGCTTTGGGGCTGCCCCATCTCAAGAGACCCAGTACTTC.

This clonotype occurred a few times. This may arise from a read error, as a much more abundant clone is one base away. The CDR3 bases are TGTGCCAGCGGCTTAGCGGGGGGACTTAGCGGGCAGCCCCAGCATTTT. Protein sequence: CASGLAGGLSGQPQHF. The chain links TRBV7-9 to TRBJ1-5, with D perhaps TRBD1 (5 bases). The CDR3 consists of 16 residues. The V gene's germline CDR1 is SEHNR and CDR2 FQNEAQ (reference sequence).

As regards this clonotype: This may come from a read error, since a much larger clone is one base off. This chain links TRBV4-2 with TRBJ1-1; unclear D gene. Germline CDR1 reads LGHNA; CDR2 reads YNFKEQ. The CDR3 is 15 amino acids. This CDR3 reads CASSQPVHQNAEAFF. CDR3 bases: TGTGCCAGCAGCCAACCCGTACACCAGAACGCTGAAGCTTTCTTT.

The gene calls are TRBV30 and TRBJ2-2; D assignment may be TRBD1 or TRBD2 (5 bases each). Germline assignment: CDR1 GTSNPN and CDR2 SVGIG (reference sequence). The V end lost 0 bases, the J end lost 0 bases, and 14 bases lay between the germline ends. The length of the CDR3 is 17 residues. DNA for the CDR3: TGTGCCTGGAGTGTAGAGATCGGGACCCCGAACACCGGGGAGCTGTTTTTT. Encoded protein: CAWSVEIGTPNTGELFF. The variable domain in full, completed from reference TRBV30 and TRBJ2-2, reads SQTIHQWPATLVQPVGSPLSLECTVEGTSNPNLYWYRQAAGRGLQLLFYSVGIGQISSEVPQNLSASRPQDRQFILSSKKLLLSDSGFYLCAWSVEIGTPNTGELFFGEGSRLTVL.

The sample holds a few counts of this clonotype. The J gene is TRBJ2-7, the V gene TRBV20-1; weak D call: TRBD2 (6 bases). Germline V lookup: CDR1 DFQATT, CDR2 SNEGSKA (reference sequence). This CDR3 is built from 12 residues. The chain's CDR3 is CKAGTLSYEQYF. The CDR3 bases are TGCAAGGCGGGGACCCTGTCCTACGAGCAGTACTTC.

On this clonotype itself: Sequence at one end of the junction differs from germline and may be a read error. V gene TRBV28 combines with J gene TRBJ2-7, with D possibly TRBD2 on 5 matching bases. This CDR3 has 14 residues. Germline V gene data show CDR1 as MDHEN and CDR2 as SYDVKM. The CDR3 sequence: CASSLASGSYAQYF. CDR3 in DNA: TGTGCCAGCAGTTTGGCCTCGGGGTCCTACGCGCAGTACTTC.

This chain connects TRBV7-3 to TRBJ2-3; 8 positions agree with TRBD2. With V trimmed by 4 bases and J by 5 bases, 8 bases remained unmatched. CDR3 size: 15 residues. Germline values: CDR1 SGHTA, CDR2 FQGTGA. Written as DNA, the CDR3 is TGTGCCAGCAGCTCAGGACAAGCGGGAGTAGATACGCAGTATTTT. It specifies CASSSGQAGVDTQYF. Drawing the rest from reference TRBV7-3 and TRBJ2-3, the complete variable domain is GAGVSQTPSNKVTEKGKYVELRCDPISGHTALYWYRQSLGQGPEFLIYFQGTGAADDSGLPNDRFFAVRPEGSVSTLKIQRTERGDSAVYLCASSSGQAGVDTQYFGPGTRLTVL.

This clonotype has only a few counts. CDR3 bases: TGTGCCAGCAGCTCCCGCCGGGTGCCAGATACGCAGTATTTT. Translation gives CASSSRRVPDTQYF. The V and J genes are TRBV11-2 and TRBJ2-3, with unresolved D. The CDR3 sequence is 14 residues long. CDR1 is SGHAT, CDR2 FQNNGV, per germline. The V end lost 4 bases, the J end lost 4 bases, and 12 bases lay between the germline ends.

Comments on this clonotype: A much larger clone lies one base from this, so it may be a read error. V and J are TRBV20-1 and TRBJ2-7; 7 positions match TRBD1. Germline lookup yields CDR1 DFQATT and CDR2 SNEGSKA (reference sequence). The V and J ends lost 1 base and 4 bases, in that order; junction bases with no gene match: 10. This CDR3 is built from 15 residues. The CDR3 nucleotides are TGCAGTGCTAGAGGTGAGGCAGGGGGTCGGTACGAGCAGTACTTC. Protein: CSARGEAGGRYEQYF.

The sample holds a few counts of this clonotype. CDR3 sequence (DNA): TGCAGTGCTAGAGATTCTATAGGGACAGGGTTCCGGGAGCAGTTCTTC. Its protein product is CSARDSIGTGFREQFF. The chain carries TRBV20-1 and TRBJ2-1, with 9 bases lining up with TRBD1. V shed 0 bases and J 10 bases; nucleotides not matched to a gene: 13. In germline, CDR1 is DFQATT, CDR2 SNEGSKA (reference sequence). The CDR3 runs to 16 residues.

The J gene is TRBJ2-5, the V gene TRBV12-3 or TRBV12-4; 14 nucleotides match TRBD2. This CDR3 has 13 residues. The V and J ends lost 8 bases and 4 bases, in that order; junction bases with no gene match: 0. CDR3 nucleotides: TGTGCCAGCGGACTAGCGGGAGGAGAGACCCAGTACTTC. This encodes CASGLAGGETQYF.